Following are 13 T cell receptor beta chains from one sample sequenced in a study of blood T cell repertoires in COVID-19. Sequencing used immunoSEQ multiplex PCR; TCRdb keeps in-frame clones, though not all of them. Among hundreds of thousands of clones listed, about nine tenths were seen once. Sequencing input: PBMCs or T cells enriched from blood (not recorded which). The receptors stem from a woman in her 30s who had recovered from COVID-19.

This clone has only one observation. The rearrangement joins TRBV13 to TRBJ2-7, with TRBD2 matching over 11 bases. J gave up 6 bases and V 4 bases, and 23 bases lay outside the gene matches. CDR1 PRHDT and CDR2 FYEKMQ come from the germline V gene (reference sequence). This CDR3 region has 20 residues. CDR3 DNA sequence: TGTGCCAGCAGCTCTCTCGGATGGGCTAGCGGGAGGAATCGCGGTCTCGAGCAGTACTTC. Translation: CASSSLGWASGRNRGLEQYF.

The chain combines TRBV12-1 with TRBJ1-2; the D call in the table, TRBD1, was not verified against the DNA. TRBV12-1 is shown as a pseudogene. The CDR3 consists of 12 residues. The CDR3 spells CASRHRGFGYTF. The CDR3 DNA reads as TGTGCCAGCAGACACAGGGGTTTCGGCTACACCTTC.

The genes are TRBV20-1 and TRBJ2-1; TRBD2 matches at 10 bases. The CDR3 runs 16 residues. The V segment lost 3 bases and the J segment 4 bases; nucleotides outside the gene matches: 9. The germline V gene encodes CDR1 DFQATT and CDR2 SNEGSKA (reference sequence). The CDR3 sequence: CSASRLSSGGYNEQFF. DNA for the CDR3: TGCAGTGCTAGTCGCCTCTCTAGCGGGGGTTACAATGAGCAGTTCTTC.

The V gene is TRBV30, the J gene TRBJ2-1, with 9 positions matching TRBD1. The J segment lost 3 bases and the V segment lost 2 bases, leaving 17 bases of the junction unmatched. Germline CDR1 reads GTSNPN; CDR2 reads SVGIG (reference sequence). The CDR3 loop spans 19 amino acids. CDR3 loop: CAWSTWTGAKQGIYNEQFF. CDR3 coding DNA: TGTGCCTGGAGTACTTGGACAGGGGCGAAGCAAGGAATCTACAATGAGCAGTTCTTC.

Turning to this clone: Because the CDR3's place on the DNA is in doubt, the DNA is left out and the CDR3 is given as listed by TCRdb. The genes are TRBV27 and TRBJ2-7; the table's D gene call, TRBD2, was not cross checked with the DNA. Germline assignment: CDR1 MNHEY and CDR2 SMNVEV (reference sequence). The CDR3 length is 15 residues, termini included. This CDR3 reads CASSSSTSGRHEQYF.

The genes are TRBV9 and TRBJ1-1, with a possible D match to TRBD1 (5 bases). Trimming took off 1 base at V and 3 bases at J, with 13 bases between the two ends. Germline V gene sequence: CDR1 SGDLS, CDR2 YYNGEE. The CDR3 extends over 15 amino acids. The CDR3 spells CASSVTGAPDTEAFF. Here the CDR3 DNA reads TGTGCCAGCAGCGTAACAGGCGCTCCAGACACTGAAGCTTTCTTT.

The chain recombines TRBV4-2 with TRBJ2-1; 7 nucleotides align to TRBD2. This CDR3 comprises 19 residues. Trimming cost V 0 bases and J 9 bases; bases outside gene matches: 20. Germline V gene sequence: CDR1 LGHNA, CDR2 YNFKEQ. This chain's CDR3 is CASSQDPRASGPKGREQFF. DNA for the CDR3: TGTGCCAGCAGCCAAGACCCAAGGGCTAGCGGTCCAAAAGGGCGTGAGCAGTTCTTC.

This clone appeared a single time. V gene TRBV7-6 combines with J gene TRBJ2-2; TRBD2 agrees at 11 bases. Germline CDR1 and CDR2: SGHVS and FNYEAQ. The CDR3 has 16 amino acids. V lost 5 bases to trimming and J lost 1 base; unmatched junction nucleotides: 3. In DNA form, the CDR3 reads TGTGCCAGCAGCAAAGGGACTAGCGGGAACACCGGGGAGCTGTTTTTT. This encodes CASSKGTSGNTGELFF.

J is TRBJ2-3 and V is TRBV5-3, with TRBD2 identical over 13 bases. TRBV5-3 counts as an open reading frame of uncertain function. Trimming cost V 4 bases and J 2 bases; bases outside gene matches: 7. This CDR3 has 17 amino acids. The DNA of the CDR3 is TGTGCCAGAAGCCCTCTGACTAGCGGGAGGCACACAGATACGCAGTATTTT. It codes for CARSPLTSGRHTDTQYF.

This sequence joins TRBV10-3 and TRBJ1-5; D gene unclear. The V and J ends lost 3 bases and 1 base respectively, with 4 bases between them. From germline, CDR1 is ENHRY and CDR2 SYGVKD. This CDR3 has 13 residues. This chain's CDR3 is CAISDLSNQPQHF. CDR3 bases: TGTGCCATCAGTGACCTAAGCAATCAGCCCCAGCATTTT.

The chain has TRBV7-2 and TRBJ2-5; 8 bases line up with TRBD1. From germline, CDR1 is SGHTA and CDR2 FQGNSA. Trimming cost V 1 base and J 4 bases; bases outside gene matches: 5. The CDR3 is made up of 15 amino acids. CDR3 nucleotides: TGTGCCAGCAGCTTAGTAGGACAGGGTACAGAGACCCAGTACTTC. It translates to CASSLVGQGTETQYF.

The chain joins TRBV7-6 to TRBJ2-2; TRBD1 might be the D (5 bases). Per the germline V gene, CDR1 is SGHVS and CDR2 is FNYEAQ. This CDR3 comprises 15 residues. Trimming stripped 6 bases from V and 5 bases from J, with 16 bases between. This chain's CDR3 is CASSQGGGFTGELFF. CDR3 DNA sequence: TGTGCCAGCAGTCAGGGCGGTGGTTTTACCGGGGAGCTGTTTTTT.

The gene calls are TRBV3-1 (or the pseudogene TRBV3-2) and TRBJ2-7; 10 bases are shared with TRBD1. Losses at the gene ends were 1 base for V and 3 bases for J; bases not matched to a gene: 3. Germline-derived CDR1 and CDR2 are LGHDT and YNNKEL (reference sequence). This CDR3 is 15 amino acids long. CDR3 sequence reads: CASSQVGQGNYEQYF. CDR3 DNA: TGTGCCAGCAGCCAAGTGGGACAGGGGAACTACGAGCAGTACTTC.